The next 23 T cell receptor beta chains were all read from a single sample in a study of CD8 T cells in Susac syndrome. Random-hexamer reverse transcription was applied to roughly 0.5 to 1 ug RNA. In TCRdb, the immunoSEQ multiplex PCR reads were re-called with MiXCR into one record per CDR3 protein. This repertoire shows roughly 220,000 distinct CDR3 sequences, approximately 94% found once; its top ten account for 0.15%. The sequencing sample was made of CD4+ T cells from PBMCs. All receptors derive from a human donor with Susac syndrome.

The gene calls are TRBV2 and TRBJ2-7, with D unresolved. CDR1 and CDR2 from the germline V gene are SNHLY and FYNNEI. The CDR3 has 14 amino acids. Trimming removed 5 bases from V and 5 bases from J, with 16 bases in between. This chain's CDR3 is CASSPDTPENEQYF. CDR3 nucleotide sequence: TGTGCCAGCAGTCCTGACACTCCTGAGAACGAGCAGTACTTC. Full variable domain (missing parts from reference TRBV2 and TRBJ2-7): EPEVTQTPSHQVTQMGQEVILRCVPISNHLYFYWYRQILGQKVEFLVSFYNNEISEKSEIFDDQFSVERPDGSNFTLKIRSTKLEDSAMYFCASSPDTPENEQYFGPGTRLTVT.

The CDR3 loop reads CAWRGRVVNTEAFF. The CDR3 DNA sequence: TGTGCCTGGAGGGGAAGGGTGGTGAACACTGAAGCTTTCTTT. V and J are TRBV30 and TRBJ1-1; no clear D. CDR1 is GTSNPN, CDR2 SVGIG, per germline (reference sequence). V was trimmed by 3 bases and J by 0 bases, leaving 11 bases between them. The CDR3 is 14 residues long. The full variable domain, with the rest looked up from reference TRBV30 and TRBJ1-1, is SQTIHQWPATLVQPVGSPLSLECTVEGTSNPNLYWYRQAAGRGLQLLFYSVGIGQISSEVPQNLSASRPQDRQFILSSKKLLLSDSGFYLCAWRGRVVNTEAFFGQGTRLTVV.

The genes are TRBV12-3 or TRBV12-4 and TRBJ2-7; 7 nucleotides align to TRBD2. The CDR3 consists of 15 residues. V gave up 6 bases and J gave up 3 bases; unmatched junction bases: 11. Here the CDR3 DNA reads TGTGCCAGCAGCGGGGGGAGTGGGGCCCGCTACGAGCAGTACTTC. This codes for CASSGGSGARYEQYF.

The V and J genes are TRBV29-1 and TRBJ2-3, with D hard to call. Trimming removed 0 bases from V and 0 bases from J, with 10 bases in between. CDR1 is SQVTM, CDR2 ANQGSEA, per germline. The CDR3 is 15 residues long. The CDR3 DNA follows: TGCAGCGTTGAAGATCCTCACAAGAGCACAGATACGCAGTATTTT. The encoded protein is CSVEDPHKSTDTQYF.

The V call is TRBV20-1, the J call TRBJ1-2, with 11 bases fitting TRBD1. V dropped 5 bases and J dropped 7; count of bases not matched to a gene: 9. Germline CDR1 DFQATT, CDR2 SNEGSKA (reference sequence). This CDR3 contains 14 residues. The chain's CDR3 is CSAFSRTGGFGYTF. The CDR3 DNA reads TGCAGTGCTTTCAGTCGGACAGGGGGCTTTGGCTACACCTTC.

This chain joins TRBV20-1 and TRBJ1-2, with 7 bases lining up with TRBD1. Germline lookup yields CDR1 DFQATT and CDR2 SNEGSKA (reference sequence). The CDR3 contains 15 residues. The trim removed 2 bases at V and 0 bases at J, leaving 6 bases unmatched. CDR3 DNA sequence: TGCAGTGCTAGAACGACAGGGCAAGCTAACTATGGCTACACCTTC. It specifies CSARTTGQANYGYTF.

The DNA of the CDR3 is TGTGCCTGGGGGACAGGGGTCAACTATGGCTACACCTTC. This gives the protein CAWGTGVNYGYTF. J is TRBJ1-2 and V is TRBV30; 10 bases map to TRBD1. CDR1 and CDR2 (germline): GTSNPN, SVGIG (reference sequence). The CDR3 contains 13 residues. The V and J ends lost 5 bases and 2 bases, in that order; junction bases with no gene match: 2.

This clonotype was counted once. The CDR3 region has the DNA TGTGCCAGCAGCTTAGAAACCCGATCTGAAGCTTTCTTT. It encodes CASSLETRSEAFF. This chain uses TRBV7-9 with TRBJ1-1; no reliable D call. Trimming pared 1 base from V and 6 bases from J, leaving 9 bases between. The CDR3 is 13 amino acids. Germline V gives CDR1 SEHNR, CDR2 FQNEAQ (reference sequence). The entire variable domain, with the rest obtained from reference TRBV7-9 and TRBJ1-1, is as follows: DTGVSQNPRHKITKRGQNVTFRCDPISEHNRLYWYRQTLGQGPEFLTYFQNEAQLEKSRLLSDRFSAERPKGSFSTLEIQRTEQGDSAMYLCASSLETRSEAFFGQGTRLTVV.

The J gene is TRBJ1-1, the V gene TRBV9; D is unclear. Germline V gives CDR1 SGDLS, CDR2 YYNGEE. V was trimmed by 0 bases and J by 11 bases, leaving 14 bases between them. The CDR3 totals 13 residues. The CDR3 spells CASSVADEGEAFF. The CDR3 coding sequence is TGTGCCAGCAGCGTAGCGGACGAAGGTGAGGCTTTCTTT. Looking up the rest from reference TRBV9 and TRBJ1-1 gives the full variable domain: DSGVTQTPKHLITATGQRVTLRCSPRSGDLSVYWYQQSLDQGLQFLIQYYNGEERAKGNILERFSAQQFPDLHSELNLSSLELGDSALYFCASSVADEGEAFFGQGTRLTVV.

The rearrangement uses TRBV14 and TRBJ1-1; D not certain. In germline, CDR1 is SGHDN, CDR2 FVKESK. There are 13 residues in the CDR3. Trimming cost V 0 bases and J 9 bases, with 11 bases left between them. The CDR3 reads CASSQELTGKAFF. The CDR3 DNA sequence: TGTGCCAGCAGCCAAGAATTGACGGGAAAAGCTTTCTTT. The full variable domain, with the rest looked up from reference TRBV14 and TRBJ1-1, is EAGVTQFPSHSVIEKGQTVTLRCDPISGHDNLYWYRRVMGKEIKFLLHFVKESKQDESGMPNNRFLAERTGGTYSTLKVQPAELEDSGVYFCASSQELTGKAFFGQGTRLTVV.

V is TRBV5-4 and J is TRBJ2-1; D gene unclear. There are 13 residues in the CDR3. The germline CDR1 and CDR2 sequences are SGHNT and YYREEE (reference sequence). V lost 1 base to trimming and J lost 5 bases, with 7 bases between them. In DNA, the CDR3 is TGTGCCAGCAGCTTGACTAAACACAATGAGCAGTTCTTC. This sequence encodes CASSLTKHNEQFF.

V usage is TRBV20-1 and J usage is TRBJ1-2, with D perhaps matching TRBD1 (5 bases). With 7 bases removed from V and 4 bases from J, the gap between germline ends came to 16 bases. CDR1 DFQATT and CDR2 SNEGSKA come from the germline V gene (reference sequence). CDR3 length: 13 amino acids. DNA for the CDR3: TGCAGTGTCAGAAGGGGAGATGGCTATGGCTACACCTTC. Its protein product is CSVRRGDGYGYTF.

V is TRBV20-1 and J is TRBJ2-7; D ambiguous. The CDR3 loop spans 14 amino acids. Germline lookup yields CDR1 DFQATT and CDR2 SNEGSKA (reference sequence). Trimming took off 6 bases at V and 4 bases at J, with 19 bases between the two ends. CDR3 residues: CSAFARPSLYEQYF. The CDR3 DNA sequence: TGCAGTGCATTCGCGCGCCCCTCCCTTTACGAGCAGTACTTC.

The chain employs TRBV20-1 and TRBJ1-2, with 8 bases lining up with TRBD1. The V gene end was trimmed by 0 bases and the J gene end by 4 bases; junction bases not matched to a gene: 4. CDR3 size: 14 residues. Germline CDR1 DFQATT, CDR2 SNEGSKA (reference sequence). CDR3 sequence (DNA): TGCAGTGCTAGAGAGCCGGGACAGGCCTATGGCTACACCTTC. Translated, it gives CSAREPGQAYGYTF.

This chain uses TRBV24-1 with TRBJ2-1; D ambiguous. The V end was cut by 4 bases, the J end by 7 bases, with 4 bases between. This CDR3 is 11 amino acids long. The germline gives CDR1 KGHDR, CDR2 SFDVKD. As DNA, the CDR3 is TGTGCCACCAGTGACCAAAATGAGCAGTTCTTC. Its protein product is CATSDQNEQFF.

In this sample, this clonotype turned up once. The V gene is TRBV6-5, the J gene TRBJ2-2, with D tentatively TRBD1 or TRBD2 (5 bases each). CDR3 length: 14 residues. V lost 2 bases, J lost 4 bases, and 8 bases lay in between. In germline, CDR1 is MNHEY, CDR2 SVGAGI. The DNA for the CDR3 is TGTGCCAGCAGTTACAGGGACGGCACCGGGGAGCTGTTTTTT. This codes for CASSYRDGTGELFF.

The chain combines TRBV7-2 with TRBJ1-1; 8 nucleotides line up with TRBD1. J gave up 3 bases and V 4 bases, and 13 bases lay outside the gene matches. Germline V CDR1 and CDR2: SGHTA, FQGNSA. The CDR3 totals 17 residues. The CDR3 coding sequence is TGTGCCAGCAGCTCTAGGGGGGGAAGACAGGGGTACACTGAAGCTTTCTTT. This gives the protein CASSSRGGRQGYTEAFF.

The chain carries TRBV6-5 and TRBJ2-7, with TRBD1 as a possible D gene (8 bases). Per germline, CDR1 MNHEY and CDR2 SVGAGI. This CDR3 has 18 amino acids. Between the trimmed V and J ends, which lost 0 bases and 5 bases, there was a span of 23 bases. This chain's CDR3 is CASSYSTSAGQVSDEQYF. CDR3 sequence (DNA): TGTGCCAGCAGTTACTCGACGTCAGCGGGACAGGTCTCGGACGAGCAGTACTTC.

This rearrangement joins TRBV28 to TRBJ2-7; a possible D gene is TRBD1 (5 bases). CDR1 is MDHEN, CDR2 SYDVKM, per germline. V shed 5 bases and J shed 0 bases, with 11 bases lying between them. The CDR3 totals 14 residues. The CDR3 spells CASSQGFSSYEQYF. The CDR3 nucleotides are TGTGCCAGCAGTCAGGGCTTTAGCTCCTACGAGCAGTACTTC.

The V and J genes are TRBV20-1 and TRBJ1-5; D may be TRBD1 (5 bases). The CDR3 sequence is 14 residues long. V gave up 1 base and J gave up 7 bases, with 14 bases separating them. Germline V gene data show CDR1 as DFQATT and CDR2 as SNEGSKA (reference sequence). The CDR3 sequence is CSARAGRGDQPQHF. In DNA form, the CDR3 reads TGCAGTGCTAGAGCGGGGAGGGGTGACCAGCCCCAGCATTTT.

The chain links TRBV19 to TRBJ1-1, with D unresolved. Germline V gives CDR1 LNHDA, CDR2 SQIVND (reference sequence). The CDR3 is 11 residues long. Deletions cut 6 bases from V and 11 bases from J, with 13 bases between. In DNA form, the CDR3 reads TGTGCCAGTAGGGTTACAGACGATGCTTTCTTT. Translation gives CASRVTDDAFF.

V gene TRBV20-1 combines with J gene TRBJ1-6, with 8 positions matching TRBD1. After removal of 5 bases from V and 9 bases from J, the junction contained 9 bases not matched to a gene. Germline V gene sequence: CDR1 DFQATT, CDR2 SNEGSKA (reference sequence). The CDR3 is made up of 14 amino acids. The CDR3 DNA sequence: TGCAGTGCTGACCCCGGGACAGGAGGTTCACCCCTCCACTTT. It is translated as CSADPGTGGSPLHF.

This chain uses TRBV19 with TRBJ2-7, with 8 positions matching TRBD1. Germline trimming cut 5 bases from V and 3 bases from J; bases unmatched to any gene: 6. The CDR3 has 14 amino acids. Germline values: CDR1 LNHDA, CDR2 SQIVND (reference sequence). The CDR3 is CASSADRAFYEQYF. The CDR3, as DNA: TGTGCCAGTAGTGCGGACAGGGCCTTCTACGAGCAGTACTTC.